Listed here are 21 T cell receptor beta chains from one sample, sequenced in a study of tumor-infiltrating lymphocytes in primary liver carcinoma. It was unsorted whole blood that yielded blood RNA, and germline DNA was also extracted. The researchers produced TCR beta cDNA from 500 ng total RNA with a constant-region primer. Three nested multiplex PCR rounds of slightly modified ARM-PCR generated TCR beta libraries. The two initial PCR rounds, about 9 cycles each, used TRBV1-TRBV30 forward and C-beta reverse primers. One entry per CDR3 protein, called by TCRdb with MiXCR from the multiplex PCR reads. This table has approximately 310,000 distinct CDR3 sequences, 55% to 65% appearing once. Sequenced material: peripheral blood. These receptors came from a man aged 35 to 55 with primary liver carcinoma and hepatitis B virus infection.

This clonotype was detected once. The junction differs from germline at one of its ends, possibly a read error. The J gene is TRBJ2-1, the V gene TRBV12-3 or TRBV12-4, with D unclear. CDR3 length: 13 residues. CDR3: CASSLSRTRKQLF. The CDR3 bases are TGTGCCAGCAGTTTATCCAGGACCCGTAAGCAGCTCTTC.

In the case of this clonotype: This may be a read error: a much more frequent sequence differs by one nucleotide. The chain's CDR3 is CSLDSGQRTDTQYF. In nucleotides, the CDR3 is TGCAGCCTTGACTCTGGACAGCGCACAGATACGCAGTATTTT. The chain employs TRBV29-1 and TRBJ2-3; D perhaps matches TRBD1 (6 bases). Germline loops: CDR1 SQVTM, CDR2 ANQGSEA. CDR3 length: 14 residues.

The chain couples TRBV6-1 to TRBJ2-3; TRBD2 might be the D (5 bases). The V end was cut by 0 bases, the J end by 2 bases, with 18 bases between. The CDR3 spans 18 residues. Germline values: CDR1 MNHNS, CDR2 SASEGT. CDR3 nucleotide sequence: TGTGCCAGCAGTGAAGCTGGCTGGGCAGGAGGAAACACAGATACGCAGTATTTT. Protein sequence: CASSEAGWAGGNTDTQYF.

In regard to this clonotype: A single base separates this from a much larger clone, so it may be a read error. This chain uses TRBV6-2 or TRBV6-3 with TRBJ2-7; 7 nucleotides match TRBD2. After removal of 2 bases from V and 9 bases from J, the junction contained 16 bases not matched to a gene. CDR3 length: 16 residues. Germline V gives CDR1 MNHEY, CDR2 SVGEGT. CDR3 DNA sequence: TGTGCCAGCAGTTACGGGAGCGCGGGAGATGGGGACGGGCAGTACTTC. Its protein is CASSYGSAGDGDGQYF.

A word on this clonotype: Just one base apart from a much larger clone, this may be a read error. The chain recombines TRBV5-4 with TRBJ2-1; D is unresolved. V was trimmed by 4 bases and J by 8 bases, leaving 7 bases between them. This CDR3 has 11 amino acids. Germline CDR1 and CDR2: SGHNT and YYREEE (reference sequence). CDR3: CASSGNDEQFF. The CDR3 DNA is TGTGCCAGCAGCGGTAACGATGAGCAGTTCTTC.

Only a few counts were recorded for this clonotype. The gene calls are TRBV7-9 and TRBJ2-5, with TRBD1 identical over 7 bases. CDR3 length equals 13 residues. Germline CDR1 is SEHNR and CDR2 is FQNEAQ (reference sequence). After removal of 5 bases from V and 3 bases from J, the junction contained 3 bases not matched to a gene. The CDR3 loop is CASSQGVEETQYF. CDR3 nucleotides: TGTGCCAGCAGCCAGGGGGTCGAAGAGACCCAGTACTTC.

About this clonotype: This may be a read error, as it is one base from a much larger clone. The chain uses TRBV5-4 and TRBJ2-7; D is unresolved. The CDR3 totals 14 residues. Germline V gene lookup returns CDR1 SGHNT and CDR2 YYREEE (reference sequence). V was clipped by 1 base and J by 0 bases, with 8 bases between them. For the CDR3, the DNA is TGTGCCAGCAGCTTGTGGCCGAGCTCCTACGAGCAGTACTTC. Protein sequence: CASSLWPSSYEQYF.

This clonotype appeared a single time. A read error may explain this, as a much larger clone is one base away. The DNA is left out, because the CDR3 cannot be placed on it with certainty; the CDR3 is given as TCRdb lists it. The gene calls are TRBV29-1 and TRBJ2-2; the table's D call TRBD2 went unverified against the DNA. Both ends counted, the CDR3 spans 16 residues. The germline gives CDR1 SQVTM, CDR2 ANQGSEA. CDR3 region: CSVDAGVAAGTGELYF.

CDR3 in amino acids: CASRQRGRDQPQHF. CDR3 nucleotides: TGTGCCAGCCGTCAACGGGGAAGGGATCAGCCCCAGCATTTT. J is TRBJ1-5 and V is TRBV6-1; no definite D call. V lost 8 bases and J lost 5, with 16 bases in between. This CDR3 is built from 14 residues. The germline gives CDR1 MNHNS, CDR2 SASEGT.

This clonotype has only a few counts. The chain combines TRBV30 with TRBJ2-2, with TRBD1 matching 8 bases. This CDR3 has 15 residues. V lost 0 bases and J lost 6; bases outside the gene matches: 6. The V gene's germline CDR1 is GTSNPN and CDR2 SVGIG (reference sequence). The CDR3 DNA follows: TGTGCCTGGAGTGTGAGCAGGGGGCTAGCCGGGGAGCTGTTTTTT. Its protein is CAWSVSRGLAGELFF.

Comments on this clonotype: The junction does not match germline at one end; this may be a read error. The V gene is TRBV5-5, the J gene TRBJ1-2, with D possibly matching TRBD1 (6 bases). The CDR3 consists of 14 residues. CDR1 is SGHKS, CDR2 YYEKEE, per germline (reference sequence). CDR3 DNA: TGTGCCAGCAGCCAATGGACAGTGCTCGATGGCTACACCTTT. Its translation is CASSQWTVLDGYTF.

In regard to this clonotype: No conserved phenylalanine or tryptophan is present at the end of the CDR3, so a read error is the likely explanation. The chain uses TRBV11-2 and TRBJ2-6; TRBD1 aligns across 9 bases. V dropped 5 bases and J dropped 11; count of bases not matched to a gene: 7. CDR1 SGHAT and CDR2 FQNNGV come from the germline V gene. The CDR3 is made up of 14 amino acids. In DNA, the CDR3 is TGTGCCAGCAGCCTAGGGACAGGGATACACGTCCTGACTCTC. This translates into CASSLGTGIHVLTL.

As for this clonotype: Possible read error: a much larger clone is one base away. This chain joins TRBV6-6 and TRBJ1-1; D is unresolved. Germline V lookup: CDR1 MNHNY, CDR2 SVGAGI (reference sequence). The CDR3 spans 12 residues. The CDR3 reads CACSASNTEAFF. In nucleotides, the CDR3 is TGTGCCTGCAGTGCCTCGAACACTGAAGCTTTCTTT.

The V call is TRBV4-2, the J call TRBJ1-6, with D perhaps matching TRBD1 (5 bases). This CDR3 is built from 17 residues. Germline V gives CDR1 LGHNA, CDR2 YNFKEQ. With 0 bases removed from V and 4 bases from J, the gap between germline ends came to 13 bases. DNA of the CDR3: TGTGCCAGCAGCCAAGATCTTGGGGACGGGTATAATTCACCCCTCCACTTT. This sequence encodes CASSQDLGDGYNSPLHF.

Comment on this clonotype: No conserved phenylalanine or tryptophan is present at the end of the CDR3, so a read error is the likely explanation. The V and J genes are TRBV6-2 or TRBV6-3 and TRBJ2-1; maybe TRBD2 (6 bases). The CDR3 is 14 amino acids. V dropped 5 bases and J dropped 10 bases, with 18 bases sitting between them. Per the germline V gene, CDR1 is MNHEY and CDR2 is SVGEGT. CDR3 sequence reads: CASSPIAEVSEQFL. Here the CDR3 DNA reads TGTGCCAGCAGTCCCATAGCGGAAGTTTCCGAGCAGTTCCTC.

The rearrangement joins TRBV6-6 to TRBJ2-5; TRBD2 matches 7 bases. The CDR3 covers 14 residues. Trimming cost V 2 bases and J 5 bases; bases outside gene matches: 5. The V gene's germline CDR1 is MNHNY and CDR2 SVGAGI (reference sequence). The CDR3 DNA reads TGTGCCAGCAGTTACCCGGGGGGAGGCGAGACCCAGTACTTC. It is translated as CASSYPGGGETQYF.

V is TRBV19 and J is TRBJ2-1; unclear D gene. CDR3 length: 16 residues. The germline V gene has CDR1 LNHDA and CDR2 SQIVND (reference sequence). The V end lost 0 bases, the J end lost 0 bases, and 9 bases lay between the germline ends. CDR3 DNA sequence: TGTGCCAGTAGTATAGACCGGCGTAGCTCCTACAATGAGCAGTTCTTC. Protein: CASSIDRRSSYNEQFF. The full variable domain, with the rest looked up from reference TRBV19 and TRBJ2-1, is DGGITQSPKYLFRKEGQNVTLSCEQNLNHDAMYWYRQDPGQGLRLIYYSQIVNDFQKGDIAEGYSVSREKKESFPLTVTSAQKNPTAFYLCASSIDRRSSYNEQFFGPGTRLTVL.

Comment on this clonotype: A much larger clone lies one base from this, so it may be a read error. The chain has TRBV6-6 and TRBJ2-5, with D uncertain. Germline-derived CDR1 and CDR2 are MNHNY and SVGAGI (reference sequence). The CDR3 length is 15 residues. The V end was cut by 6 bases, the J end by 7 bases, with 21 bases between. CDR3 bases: TGTGCCAGCAGATCGACCATGGGCTGGGCCGGGACCCAGTACTTC. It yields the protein CASRSTMGWAGTQYF.

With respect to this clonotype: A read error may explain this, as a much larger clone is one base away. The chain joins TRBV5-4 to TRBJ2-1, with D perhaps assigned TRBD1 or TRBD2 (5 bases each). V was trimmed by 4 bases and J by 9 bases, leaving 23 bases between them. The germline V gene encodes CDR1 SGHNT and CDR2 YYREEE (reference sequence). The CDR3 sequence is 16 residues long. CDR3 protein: CASSGPLSRRQGEQFF. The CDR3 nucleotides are TGTGCCAGCAGCGGTCCCCTTAGCCGGAGGCAGGGTGAGCAGTTCTTC.

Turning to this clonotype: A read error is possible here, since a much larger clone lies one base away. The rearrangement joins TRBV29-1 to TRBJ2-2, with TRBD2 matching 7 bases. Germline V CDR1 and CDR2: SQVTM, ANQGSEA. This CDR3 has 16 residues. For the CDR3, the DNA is TGCAGCATTGATGCGGGAGTGGCGGCCGGCACCGGGGAGCTGTTTTTT. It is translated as CSIDAGVAAGTGELFF.

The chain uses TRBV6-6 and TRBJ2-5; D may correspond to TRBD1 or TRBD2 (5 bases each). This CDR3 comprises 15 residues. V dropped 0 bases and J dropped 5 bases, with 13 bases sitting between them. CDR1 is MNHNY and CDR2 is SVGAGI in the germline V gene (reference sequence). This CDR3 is CASSYSGTWGETQYF. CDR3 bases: TGTGCCAGCAGTTACTCGGGGACGTGGGGTGAGACCCAGTACTTC.